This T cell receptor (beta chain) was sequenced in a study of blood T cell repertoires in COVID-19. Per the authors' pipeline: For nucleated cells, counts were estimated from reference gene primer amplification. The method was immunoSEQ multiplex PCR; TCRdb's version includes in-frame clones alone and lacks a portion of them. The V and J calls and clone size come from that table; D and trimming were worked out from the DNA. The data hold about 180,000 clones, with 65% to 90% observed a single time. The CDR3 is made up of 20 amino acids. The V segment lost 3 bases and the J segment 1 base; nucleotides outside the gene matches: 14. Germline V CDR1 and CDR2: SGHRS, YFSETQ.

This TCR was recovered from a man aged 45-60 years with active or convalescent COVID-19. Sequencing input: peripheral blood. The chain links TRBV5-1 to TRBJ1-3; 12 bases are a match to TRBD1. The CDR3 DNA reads TGCGCCAGCAGCTCCATGGCGGGACAGGGGGCATCGGCGTCTGGAAACACCATATATTTT. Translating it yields CASSSMAGQGASASGNTIYF.